This T cell receptor (beta chain) appears in the sequencing data of a study of tumor-infiltrating lymphocytes in primary liver carcinoma. Study overall: Sample yields of productive TCRbeta reads, ranging from roughly 3.5 to 7.13 million, were similar across tissue types. General study results and limits: About 7-25% of top clones, no more, were shared by all five regions.

Co-extraction of both nucleic acids (RNA and DNA) used roughly 19-33 mg of unsorted bulk tissue. A note on this clonotype: Antigen unknown. One end of the junction fails to match germline, which may point to a read error.

Researchers generated TCR beta cDNA from approximately 500 ng of total RNA, relying on a constant-region primer. Sequencing libraries for TCR beta derived from three nested multiplex PCR rounds that used slightly modified ARM-PCR. TCRdb redid the calling of the multiplex PCR reads with MiXCR, one entry per CDR3 protein. The sample records tens of thousands of distinct CDR3 sequences, about three quarters being singletons. Specimen: liver tumor tissue from sampling region 2. Subset noted: tumor region T2, inferior pole. The TCR sequence derives from a man aged 40-55 years with primary liver carcinoma and hepatitis B virus infection.

The CDR3 sequence: CASSLDSMETQYF. CDR3 sequence (DNA): TGTGCCAGCAGTTTAGATTCTATGGAGACCCAGTACTTC. This chain links TRBV11-2 with TRBJ2-5, with unresolved D. The CDR3 sequence is 13 residues long. Per the germline V gene, CDR1 is SGHAT and CDR2 is FQNNGV.